This T cell receptor beta chain was profiled in a study of tumor-infiltrating lymphocytes in primary liver carcinoma. About the study: With diameters of about 4.2 to 10 cm, tumors were stage T1-T3 N0M0.

RNA and DNA were co-extracted from around 18-30 mg of unsorted bulk tissue. There were five separate regions sampled from each tumor. Tumor samples uniformly had over 80% viable tumor cells. TCR beta cDNA was made from 400 to 500 ng total RNA with a constant-region primer. Sequencing libraries for TCR beta derived from three nested multiplex PCR rounds that used slightly modified ARM-PCR. TCRdb fed the multiplex PCR reads into MiXCR, producing one record per CDR3 protein. The profile shows some 30,000 distinct CDR3 sequences, 71% of them singletons. Sequenced input: liver tumor tissue from sampling region 3. Stated subset: tumor region T3, left-lateral pole. This clonotype originated in a woman aged 30 to 39 with primary liver carcinoma and hepatitis B virus infection.

CDR3 region: CASGLFSGELFF. The CDR3 nucleotides read TGTGCAAGCGGCCTTTTTAGCGGGGAGCTGTTTTTT. The V call is TRBV28, the J call TRBJ2-2; the D gene is possibly TRBD2 (5 bases). Germline V gene lookup returns CDR1 MDHEN and CDR2 SYDVKM. The CDR3 runs 12 residues.